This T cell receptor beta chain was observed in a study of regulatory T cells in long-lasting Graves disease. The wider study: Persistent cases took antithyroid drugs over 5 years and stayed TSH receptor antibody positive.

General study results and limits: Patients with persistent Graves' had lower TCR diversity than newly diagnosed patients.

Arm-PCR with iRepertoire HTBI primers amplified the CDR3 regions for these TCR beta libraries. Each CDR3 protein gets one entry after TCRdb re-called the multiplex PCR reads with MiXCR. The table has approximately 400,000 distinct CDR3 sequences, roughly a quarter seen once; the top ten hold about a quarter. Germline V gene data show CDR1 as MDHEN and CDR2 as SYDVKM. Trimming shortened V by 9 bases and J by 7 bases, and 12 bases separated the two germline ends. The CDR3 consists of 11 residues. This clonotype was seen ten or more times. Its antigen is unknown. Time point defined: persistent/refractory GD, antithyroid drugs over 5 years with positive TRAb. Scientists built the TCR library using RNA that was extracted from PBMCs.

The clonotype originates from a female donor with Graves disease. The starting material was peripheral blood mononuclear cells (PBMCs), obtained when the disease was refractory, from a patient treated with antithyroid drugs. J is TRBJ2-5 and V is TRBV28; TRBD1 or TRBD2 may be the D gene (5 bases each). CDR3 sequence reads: CASWGKGTQYF. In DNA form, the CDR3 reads TGTGCCAGTTGGGGGAAAGGGACCCAGTACTTC.